The 5 T cell receptor beta chains reported below all come from one sample, sequenced in a study of neurological immune-mediated disorders. Using its own MiXCR run on the 5' RACE reads, TCRdb lists one record per CDR3 protein. The sample has around 44,000 distinct CDR3 sequences, around 15% seen once; the top ten hold roughly 3.5%. What was sequenced was CD4+ T cells from blood. The origin of the receptors is a woman aged 55 to 70 with HTLV-1-associated myelopathy (HAM/TSP).

The table lists this clonotype with a few counts. The chain recombines TRBV27 with TRBJ1-5; D is undetermined. V gave up 3 bases and J gave up 6 bases, with 15 bases separating them. The CDR3 length is 15 residues. CDR1 is MNHEY, CDR2 SMNVEV, per germline (reference sequence). The CDR3 region is CASSLHPNKGQPQHF. CDR3 bases: TGTGCCAGCAGTTTGCACCCCAACAAGGGTCAGCCCCAGCATTTT.

This clonotype was seen many times. The chain links TRBV10-1 to TRBJ2-1, with 12 bases fitting TRBD2. CDR1 and CDR2 (germline): WNHNN, SYGVQD (reference sequence). The CDR3 loop spans 16 amino acids. J gave up 8 bases and V 6 bases, and 11 bases lay outside the gene matches. The CDR3 nucleotides read TGCGCCAGCAGACACCCTAGCGGGGGGGCCTTGGATGAGCAGTTCTTC. This codes for CASRHPSGGALDEQFF.

At least ten counts were recorded for this clonotype. V usage is TRBV11-3 and J usage is TRBJ2-2, with 7 bases fitting TRBD2. The germline CDR1 and CDR2 sequences are SGHNT and YENEEA. The length of the CDR3 is 14 residues. Trimming at V came to 4 bases and at J to 4 bases, leaving 3 bases not matched to a gene. CDR3 bases: TGTGCCAGCAGCTGGGGCGGGAGCACCGGGGAGCTGTTTTTT. This sequence encodes CASSWGGSTGELFF.

This clonotype turned up a few times. The rearrangement links TRBV10-3 to TRBJ1-6, with a possible D match to TRBD1 (6 bases). The CDR3 spans 14 residues. CDR1 and CDR2 from the germline V gene are ENHRY and SYGVKD. Between the trimmed V and J ends, which lost 3 bases and 7 bases, there was a span of 10 bases. The CDR3 region is CAISDITGNSPLHF. The CDR3 DNA sequence: TGTGCCATCAGTGATATAACAGGGAATTCACCCCTCCACTTT.

Worth noting for this clonotype: No DNA is shown, since the ends of the CDR3 on it are uncertain; the CDR3 is the one TCRdb lists. This chain uses TRBV7-8 with TRBJ1-1. Germline V gene sequence: CDR1 SGHVS, CDR2 FQNEAQ. The CDR3 adds up to 20 amino acids, both ends counted. The CDR3 reads CASSFYICSGSYLGNTEAFF.